One and the same sample provided the 11 T cell receptor beta chains below, sequenced in a study of Tregs in tolerant kidney transplant recipients (dated by TCRdb to about 2019). The library was produced with the immunoSEQ multiplex PCR assay. TCRdb mirrors the immuneACCESS table, restricted to in-frame sequences. Some clones are absent from its copies; in checked studies, under half trace to an unresolved V gene, and the reason for the others is unknown. The sample table lists approximately 17,000 clones, around 55% of them with a count of one. The top ten hold approximately 3% of the sample. Their antigens remain unidentified. Sequenced sample: Tregs from blood cultured with allogeneic cells. The receptors come from a human donor in good health.

The chain combines TRBV7-9 with TRBJ2-5, with no clear D. Germline CDR1 reads SEHNR; CDR2 reads FQNEAQ (reference sequence). Trimming pared 2 bases from V and 2 bases from J, leaving 6 bases between. The CDR3 extends over 13 amino acids. This chain's CDR3 is CASSLLGQETQYF. Here the CDR3 DNA reads TGTGCCAGCAGCTTACTCGGGCAAGAGACCCAGTACTTC.

The rearrangement uses TRBV29-1 and TRBJ1-1; no firm D call. The ends were cut back, 4 bases at V and 1 base at J, with 7 bases in the middle. CDR1 SQVTM and CDR2 ANQGSEA come from the germline V gene. This CDR3 has 12 amino acids. The CDR3 protein is CSVVGSNTEAFF. The CDR3 region has the DNA TGCAGCGTTGTGGGGTCGAACACTGAAGCTTTCTTT.

This clone came up a few times. The chain employs TRBV6-6 and TRBJ2-7, with D perhaps TRBD2 (5 bases). Germline V CDR1 and CDR2: MNHNY, SVGAGI (reference sequence). Trimming shortened V by 5 bases and J by 7 bases, and 9 bases separated the two germline ends. The CDR3 spans 11 residues. CDR3 protein: CASSRGNEQYF. The CDR3 DNA reads TGTGCCAGCAGTAGAGGGAATGAGCAGTACTTC.

The chain has TRBV6-5 and TRBJ1-1; D uncertain. Germline CDR1 reads MNHEY; CDR2 reads SVGAGI. The V end was cut by 7 bases, the J end by 1 base, with 4 bases between. CDR3 length equals 11 residues. CDR3 amino acids: CASTRNTEAFF. Written as DNA, the CDR3 is TGTGCCAGCACCCGGAACACTGAAGCTTTCTTT.

Comment on this clone: Given a much more abundant clone one base away, this may be a read error. CDR3 in amino acids: CASSIISEASF. DNA of the CDR3: TGTGCCAGTAGTATCATCTCTGAAGCTTCCTTT. This chain links TRBV19 with TRBJ1-1; D gene uncertain. The CDR3 contains 11 residues. Germline assignment: CDR1 LNHDA and CDR2 SQIVND (reference sequence).

This chain joins TRBV6-5 and TRBJ2-3, with 7 nucleotides matching TRBD2. The V segment lost 11 bases and the J segment 4 bases; nucleotides outside the gene matches: 15. The CDR3 runs to 15 residues. Germline CDR1 is MNHEY and CDR2 is SVGAGI. CDR3 sequence reads: CAAAPSGIGSDTQYF. The DNA for the CDR3 is TGTGCCGCGGCCCCAAGCGGGATAGGGTCAGATACGCAGTATTTT.

This chain links TRBV4-1 with TRBJ2-6; 7 positions match TRBD1. CDR1 and CDR2 (germline): MGHRA, YSYEKL. The CDR3 length is 20 residues. J lost 0 bases, V lost 0 bases, and 11 bases had no gene match. CDR3 nucleotide sequence: TGCGCCAGCAGCCAAGAAGGCAGGGGGAAACTAAGCTCTGGGGCCAACGTCCTGACTTTC. It translates to CASSQEGRGKLSSGANVLTF.

The chain links TRBV6-6 to TRBJ2-5; D gene ambiguous. This CDR3 spans 14 amino acids. Germline loops: CDR1 MNHNY, CDR2 SVGAGI (reference sequence). Trimming removed 1 base at V and 0 bases at J, with 6 bases between. This CDR3 is CASSYYRDQETQYF. DNA of the CDR3: TGTGCCAGCAGTTACTATAGGGACCAAGAGACCCAGTACTTC.

In its sample, this clone was seen once. V and J are TRBV18 and TRBJ2-5, with TRBD1 identical over 10 bases. The CDR3 has 13 amino acids. Losses at the gene ends were 2 bases for V and 9 bases for J; bases not matched to a gene: 3. The germline gives CDR1 KGHSH, CDR2 LQKENI. This CDR3 is CASSPGTGAPQYF. CDR3 nucleotide sequence: TGTGCCAGCTCACCAGGGACAGGGGCCCCCCAGTACTTC.

The V call is TRBV11-3, the J call TRBJ1-3; 9 bases are a match to TRBD1. The CDR3 spans 16 residues. Trimming cost V 7 bases and J 3 bases; bases outside gene matches: 10. Per germline, CDR1 SGHNT and CDR2 YENEEA. The CDR3 reads CASNKGPGQGGNTIYF. In nucleotides, the CDR3 is TGTGCCAGCAACAAAGGCCCGGGACAGGGTGGAAACACCATATATTTT.

The chain recombines TRBV27 with TRBJ1-2, with TRBD1 as a possible D gene (5 bases). The CDR3 runs to 14 residues. Germline V gene lookup returns CDR1 MNHEY and CDR2 SMNVEV (reference sequence). V shed 6 bases and J shed 4 bases, with 15 bases lying between them. The CDR3 sequence: CASRATGRGYGYTF. The CDR3 DNA reads as TGTGCCAGCAGGGCGACGGGGCGGGGCTATGGCTACACCTTC.